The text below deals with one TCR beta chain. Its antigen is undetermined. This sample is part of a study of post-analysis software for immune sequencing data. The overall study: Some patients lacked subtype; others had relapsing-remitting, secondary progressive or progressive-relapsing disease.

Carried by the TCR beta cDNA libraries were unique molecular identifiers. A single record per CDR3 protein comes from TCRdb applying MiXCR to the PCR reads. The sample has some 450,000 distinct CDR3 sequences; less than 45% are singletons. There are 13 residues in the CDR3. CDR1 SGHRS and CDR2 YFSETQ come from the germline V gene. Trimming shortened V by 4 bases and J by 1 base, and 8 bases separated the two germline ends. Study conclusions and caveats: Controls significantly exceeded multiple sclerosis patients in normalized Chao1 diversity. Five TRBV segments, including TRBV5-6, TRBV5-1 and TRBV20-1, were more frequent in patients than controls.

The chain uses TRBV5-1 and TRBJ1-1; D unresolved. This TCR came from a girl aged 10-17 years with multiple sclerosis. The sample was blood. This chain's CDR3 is CASSRAQNTEAFF. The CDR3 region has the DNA TGCGCCAGCAGCCGAGCGCAGAACACTGAAGCTTTCTTT.